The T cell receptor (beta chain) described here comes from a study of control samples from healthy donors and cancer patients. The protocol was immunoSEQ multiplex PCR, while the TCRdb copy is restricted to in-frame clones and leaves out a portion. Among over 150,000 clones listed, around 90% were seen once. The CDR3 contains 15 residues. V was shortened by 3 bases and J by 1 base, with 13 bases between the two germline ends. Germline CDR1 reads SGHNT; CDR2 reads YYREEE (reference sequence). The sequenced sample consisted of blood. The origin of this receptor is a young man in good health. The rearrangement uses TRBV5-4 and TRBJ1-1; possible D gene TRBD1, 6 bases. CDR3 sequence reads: CASSSKTGPNTEAFF. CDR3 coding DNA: TGTGCCAGCAGCTCGAAGACAGGACCGAACACTGAAGCTTTCTTT. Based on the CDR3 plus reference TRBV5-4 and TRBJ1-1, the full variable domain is ETGVTQSPTHLIKTRGQQVTLRCSSQSGHNTVSWYQQALGQGPQFIFQYYREEENGRGNFPPRFSGLQFPNYSSELNVNALELDDSALYLCASSSKTGPNTEAFFGQGTRLTVV.